This TCR beta chain was sequenced for a study of blood T cell repertoires in COVID-19. The method was immunoSEQ multiplex PCR; TCRdb's version includes in-frame clones alone and lacks a portion of them. The sample includes about 140,000 clones, around four fifths of them seen just once. The V end was cut by 3 bases, the J end by 3 bases, with 10 bases between. CDR1 and CDR2 from the germline V gene are KGHDR and SFDVKD. CDR3 length equals 14 residues. The sample taken for sequencing was peripheral blood. This sequence joins TRBV24-1 and TRBJ1-2; tentatively, D is TRBD1 (6 bases). This TCR came from an elderly woman with acute or convalescent COVID-19. The CDR3 DNA sequence: TGTGCCACCAGTGATCAGAGGGGGTACTATGGCTACACCTTC. Protein: CATSDQRGYYGYTF.